The 27 T cell receptor beta chains in this list originate from one sample, sequenced in a study of blood T cell repertoires in COVID-19. Data came from immunoSEQ multiplex PCR; TCRdb stores just in-frame clones and leaves some out. The table records roughly 400,000 clones, 75% to 90% of them present only once. Sequencing was carried out using PBMCs or T cells enriched from blood (not recorded which). The receptors were gathered from a man aged 25 to 40 who had recovered from COVID-19.

This chain joins TRBV13 and TRBJ1-6, with TRBD1 identical over 12 bases. V shed 5 bases and J 6 bases; nucleotides not matched to a gene: 5. The CDR3 runs 16 residues. Per germline, CDR1 PRHDT and CDR2 FYEKMQ (reference sequence). The CDR3 DNA reads TGTGCCAGCAGCCTACGGGACAGGGGGCTTAATTCACCCCTCCACTTT. As protein: CASSLRDRGLNSPLHF.

The CDR3, as DNA: TGTGCCAGCAGCCACAGGACTAGCGGGGGCTTTGCGCAGTACTTC. As protein: CASSHRTSGGFAQYF. The V call is TRBV3-1 (or the pseudogene TRBV3-2), the J call TRBJ2-7, with TRBD2 matching over 13 bases. The CDR3 is 15 amino acids. Trimming cost V 3 bases and J 9 bases; bases outside gene matches: 8. Germline assignment: CDR1 LGHDT and CDR2 YNNKEL (reference sequence).

The CDR3 DNA reads TGTGCCAGCAGCTCACGTAGCGGGAGGGCCGGTTGGGAGACCCAGTACTTC. Amino acids: CASSSRSGRAGWETQYF. This chain uses TRBV7-9 with TRBJ2-5; the match to TRBD2 covers 11 bases. After removal of 4 bases from V and 5 bases from J, the junction contained 12 bases not matched to a gene. The CDR3 contains 17 residues. The germline CDR1 and CDR2 sequences are SEHNR and FQNEAQ (reference sequence). Together with reference TRBV7-9 and TRBJ2-5, the CDR3 gives the full variable domain: DTGVSQNPRHKITKRGQNVTFRCDPISEHNRLYWYRQTLGQGPEFLTYFQNEAQLEKSRLLSDRFSAERPKGSFSTLEIQRTEQGDSAMYLCASSSRSGRAGWETQYFGPGTRLLVL.

The chain couples TRBV19 to TRBJ1-1; TRBD1 matches 7 bases. V was pared by 10 bases and J by 8 bases, with 7 bases of the junction left unmatched. CDR1 LNHDA and CDR2 SQIVND come from the germline V gene (reference sequence). The CDR3 extends over 11 amino acids. As DNA, the CDR3 is TGTGCCACCCTGACAGGGTGGGAAGCTTTCTTT. It codes for CATLTGWEAFF. Complete variable domain (other parts from reference TRBV19 and TRBJ1-1): DGGITQSPKYLFRKEGQNVTLSCEQNLNHDAMYWYRQDPGQGLRLIYYSQIVNDFQKGDIAEGYSVSREKKESFPLTVTSAQKNPTAFYLCATLTGWEAFFGQGTRLTVV.

A word on this clone: The junction and the germline gene differ at one end; a read error may be behind it. The gene calls are TRBV4-2 and TRBJ2-7; 8 bases align to TRBD2. The CDR3 length is 15 residues. Germline CDR1 is LGHNA and CDR2 is YNFKEQ. DNA for the CDR3: TGTGCCGGCAGCCAAGGTAGCGGGATTTTATACGAGCAGTACTTC. This gives the protein CAGSQGSGILYEQYF.

Turning to this clone: The sample carries other DNA sequences with the same CDR3. The genes are TRBV19 and TRBJ2-7, with 11 bases lining up with TRBD1. The CDR3 spans 15 residues. J was trimmed by 3 bases and V by 6 bases; bases with no gene match: 7. CDR1 LNHDA and CDR2 SQIVND come from the germline V gene (reference sequence). Written as DNA, the CDR3 is TGTGCCAGTAGCCCCGGGACAGGGGGACTCTACGAGCAGTACTTC. Translating it yields CASSPGTGGLYEQYF.

V is TRBV12-5 and J is TRBJ2-5, with TRBD1 matching over 8 bases. The CDR3 is made up of 14 amino acids. V was pared by 6 bases and J by 2 bases, with 5 bases of the junction left unmatched. CDR1 LGHNT and CDR2 FRNRAP come from the germline V gene. The CDR3 DNA reads as TGTGCTAGTGGAATACGGACAGGGCAAGAGACCCAGTACTTC. Translated: CASGIRTGQETQYF.

The J gene is TRBJ2-1, the V gene TRBV28, with 7 bases identical to TRBD1. Germline-derived CDR1 and CDR2 are MDHEN and SYDVKM. The junction had 6 bases not matched to a gene; V was cut back by 6 bases and J by 4 bases. The CDR3 is 14 residues long. CDR3 in amino acids: CASSRGQLYNEQFF. The DNA for the CDR3 is TGTGCCAGCAGCCGGGGACAGCTATACAATGAGCAGTTCTTC. Complete variable domain (other parts from reference TRBV28 and TRBJ2-1): DVKVTQSSRYLVKRTGEKVFLECVQDMDHENMFWYRQDPGLGLRLIYFSYDVKMKEKGDIPEGYSVSREKKERFSLILESASTNQTSMYLCASSRGQLYNEQFFGPGTRLTVL.

The chain has TRBV7-2 and TRBJ1-6, with 9 nucleotides matching TRBD1. The CDR3 totals 16 residues. After removal of 8 bases from V and 9 bases from J, the junction contained 14 bases not matched to a gene. The V gene's germline CDR1 is SGHTA and CDR2 FQGNSA. CDR3 bases: TGTGCCAGCCACCCCAGGACTGGGACAGGGTTTTCACCCCTCCACTTT. Translating it yields CASHPRTGTGFSPLHF.

This clone was detected only once. The chain links TRBV11-2 to TRBJ2-1, with 7 nucleotides matching TRBD2. The germline V gene has CDR1 SGHAT and CDR2 FQNNGV. V gave up 5 bases and J gave up 7 bases; unmatched junction bases: 14. The CDR3 is 16 amino acids. CDR3 DNA: TGTGCCAGCAGCATCAGACTAGCCCTGGTAGGGAATGAGCAGTTCTTC. Protein sequence: CASSIRLALVGNEQFF.

This chain connects TRBV24-1 to TRBJ2-3; D is unclear. V was pared by 5 bases and J by 2 bases, with 10 bases between. The CDR3 spans 14 residues. Germline CDR1 KGHDR, CDR2 SFDVKD. The CDR3 sequence is CATSGGILTDTQYF. CDR3 nucleotide sequence: TGTGCCACCAGTGGCGGTATCCTCACAGATACGCAGTATTTT.

This chain uses TRBV14 with TRBJ1-1; TRBD1 aligns across 10 bases. Losses at the gene ends were 4 bases for V and 6 bases for J; bases not matched to a gene: 5. The CDR3 consists of 14 residues. Germline CDR1 reads SGHDN; CDR2 reads FVKESK. The CDR3 loop reads CASSRRQGAAEAFF. The CDR3 region has the DNA TGTGCCAGCAGCCGACGACAGGGGGCTGCTGAAGCTTTCTTT.

This clone was detected only once. This chain uses TRBV28 with TRBJ1-2; 8 positions match TRBD1. This CDR3 has 15 residues. V gave up 2 bases and J gave up 5 bases; unmatched junction bases: 7. Germline values: CDR1 MDHEN, CDR2 SYDVKM. The CDR3, as DNA: TGTGCCAGCAGTTTAAGGCAGGGGGCGCGGTATGGCTACACCTTC. Translated: CASSLRQGARYGYTF.

The chain couples TRBV7-2 to TRBJ2-1, with 9 nucleotides matching TRBD2. The CDR3 has 16 residues. Germline lookup yields CDR1 SGHTA and CDR2 FQGNSA. With V trimmed by 5 bases and J by 0 bases, 5 bases remained unmatched. The CDR3 DNA reads TGTGCCAGCAGCGCCTTTAGCGGGAGCTCCTACAATGAGCAGTTCTTC. Protein product: CASSAFSGSSYNEQFF.

The chain employs TRBV6-5 and TRBJ1-2; 7 nucleotides align to TRBD1. The CDR3 totals 15 residues. CDR1 MNHEY and CDR2 SVGAGI come from the germline V gene. After removal of 6 bases from V and 8 bases from J, the junction contained 15 bases not matched to a gene. CDR3 DNA: TGTGCCAGCAGGCCCCCGGGACAGAACCTCTGGGGCTACACCTTC. Its translation is CASRPPGQNLWGYTF.

The gene calls are TRBV19 and TRBJ1-5, with D perhaps TRBD1 (6 bases). Germline lookup yields CDR1 LNHDA and CDR2 SQIVND (reference sequence). This CDR3 has 16 residues. V lost 5 bases, J lost 2 bases, and 16 bases lay in between. CDR3 bases: TGTGCCAGTAGTGTCTACAGGGAGATAGGCAATCAGCCCCAGCATTTT. Translated, it gives CASSVYREIGNQPQHF.

This clone has a single count. The V gene is TRBV4-1, the J gene TRBJ2-5; 7 bases map to TRBD2. Germline loops: CDR1 MGHRA, CDR2 YSYEKL. The length of the CDR3 is 14 residues. V dropped 4 bases and J dropped 2; count of bases not matched to a gene: 4. In DNA, the CDR3 is TGCGCCAGCAGCCTCACTAGCGAACAAGAGACCCAGTACTTC. It translates to CASSLTSEQETQYF.

Points on this clone: The same CDR3 is also encoded by other DNA sequences in this sample. The V call is TRBV30, the J call TRBJ1-5; D gene uncertain. Germline CDR1 GTSNPN, CDR2 SVGIG (reference sequence). This CDR3 has 13 amino acids. Trimming removed 0 bases at V and 2 bases at J, with 5 bases between. CDR3 coding DNA: TGTGCCTGGAGTGTACGCGGCAATCAGCCCCAGCATTTT. It is translated as CAWSVRGNQPQHF.

The rearrangement joins TRBV19 to TRBJ1-5; the match to TRBD1 covers 9 bases. Germline V CDR1 and CDR2: LNHDA, SQIVND (reference sequence). V shed 4 bases and J 3 bases; nucleotides not matched to a gene: 7. This CDR3 region has 16 residues. The CDR3 DNA reads TGTGCCAGTAGTAGATCCGGGACAGGGTTCAATCAGCCCCAGCATTTT. Protein product: CASSRSGTGFNQPQHF.

The CDR3 loop is CASSPSRGGLPGANVLTF. The CDR3 DNA sequence: TGTGCCAGCAGCCCGTCGAGAGGGGGCCTCCCCGGGGCCAACGTCCTGACTTTC. The rearrangement uses TRBV7-9 and TRBJ2-6; TRBD1 agrees at 7 bases. The CDR3 has 18 residues. Germline-derived CDR1 and CDR2 are SEHNR and FQNEAQ (reference sequence). The V and J ends lost 5 bases and 4 bases, in that order; junction bases with no gene match: 14. Based on the CDR3 plus reference TRBV7-9 and TRBJ2-6, the full variable domain is DTGVSQNPRHKITKRGQNVTFRCDPISEHNRLYWYRQTLGQGPEFLTYFQNEAQLEKSRLLSDRFSAERPKGSFSTLEIQRTEQGDSAMYLCASSPSRGGLPGANVLTFGAGSRLTVL.

The chain combines TRBV29-1 with TRBJ1-4; 9 bases match TRBD1. Germline V gives CDR1 SQVTM, CDR2 ANQGSEA. The CDR3 length is 14 residues. V lost 6 bases, J lost 7 bases, and 9 bases stayed unmatched. The CDR3 spells CSVRLQGASEKLFF. CDR3 DNA: TGCAGCGTACGGCTACAGGGGGCGAGTGAAAAACTGTTTTTT.

The chain recombines TRBV2 with TRBJ2-3; 7 bases line up with TRBD2. The CDR3 sequence is 14 residues long. Trimming removed 8 bases from V and 3 bases from J; junction bases left unmatched: 8. Germline CDR1 is SNHLY and CDR2 is FYNNEI. This CDR3 is CASGGRSMTDTQYF. CDR3 DNA sequence: TGTGCCAGCGGCGGGAGAAGTATGACAGATACGCAGTATTTT.

The V call is TRBV28, the J call TRBJ2-3; perhaps TRBD2 as D (6 bases). The germline V gene encodes CDR1 MDHEN and CDR2 SYDVKM. The CDR3 length is 16 residues. The ends were cut back, 3 bases at V and 1 base at J, with 14 bases in the middle. The CDR3 protein is CASSFEGLPGTDTQYF. The CDR3 DNA sequence: TGTGCCAGCAGTTTTGAGGGACTCCCGGGCACAGATACGCAGTATTTT.

The V call is TRBV28, the J call TRBJ1-1; D perhaps matches TRBD1 (5 bases). The CDR3 covers 13 residues. Per germline, CDR1 MDHEN and CDR2 SYDVKM. Trimming took off 6 bases at V and 4 bases at J, with 12 bases between the two ends. CDR3 sequence: CASRNVDITEAFF. The CDR3 nucleotides are TGTGCCAGCAGGAACGTGGACATCACTGAAGCTTTCTTT. Combining the CDR3 with reference TRBV28 and TRBJ1-1 gives the whole variable domain DVKVTQSSRYLVKRTGEKVFLECVQDMDHENMFWYRQDPGLGLRLIYFSYDVKMKEKGDIPEGYSVSREKKERFSLILESASTNQTSMYLCASRNVDITEAFFGQGTRLTVV.

This chain uses TRBV19 with TRBJ2-1; TRBD2 aligns across 11 bases. The trim removed 5 bases at V and 12 bases at J, leaving 9 bases unmatched. CDR3 size: 14 residues. CDR1 and CDR2 (germline): LNHDA, SQIVND (reference sequence). This chain's CDR3 is CASSPTLAGGGQFF. For the CDR3, the DNA is TGTGCCAGTAGTCCCACCCTAGCGGGAGGTGGGCAGTTCTTC.

This rearrangement joins TRBV6-5 to TRBJ2-7, with 7 nucleotides matching TRBD1. Losses at the gene ends were 8 bases for V and 6 bases for J; bases not matched to a gene: 4. CDR3 length equals 11 residues. Germline loops: CDR1 MNHEY, CDR2 SVGAGI. The CDR3 sequence is CASERDSEQYF. The CDR3 bases are TGTGCCAGCGAAAGGGACAGCGAGCAGTACTTC.

The gene calls are TRBV7-9 and TRBJ2-2; TRBD1 agrees at 7 bases. CDR1 and CDR2 from the germline V gene are SEHNR and FQNEAQ (reference sequence). The J segment lost 5 bases and the V segment lost 1 base, leaving 7 bases of the junction unmatched. This CDR3 spans 16 amino acids. CDR3 protein: CASSLGQGGRTGELFF. The DNA of the CDR3 is TGTGCCAGCAGCTTAGGTCAAGGGGGCAGAACCGGGGAGCTGTTTTTT.